The 26 T cell receptor beta chains presented below share a single source sample, sequenced in a study of identical twins. TCRdb re-called the 5' RACE reads through MiXCR, storing one row per CDR3 protein. Of about 240,000 distinct CDR3 sequences detected, 9.5% to 15% appear once; the ten largest clones hold about 4%. These same records also appear under a second study, on yellow fever vaccine responses in identical twins.

The sample consisted of memory (CD45RO+) T cells sorted from blood. The receptor source for this set is a woman aged 18-29 years in good health.

This clonotype was observed once. V gene TRBV5-6 combines with J gene TRBJ2-5; 9 bases are shared with TRBD2. The CDR3 extends over 13 amino acids. Germline V gene data show CDR1 as SGHDT and CDR2 as YYEEEE. With V trimmed by 5 bases and J by 5 bases, 4 bases remained unmatched. The chain's CDR3 is CASRGGGAETQYF. DNA for the CDR3: TGTGCCAGCAGAGGCGGGGGGGCGGAGACCCAGTACTTC. The full variable domain, its missing parts supplied by reference TRBV5-6 and TRBJ2-5, is DAGVTQSPTHLIKTRGQQVTLRCSPKSGHDTVSWYQQALGQGPQFIFQYYEEEERQRGNFPDRFSGHQFPNYSSELNVNALLLGDSALYLCASRGGGAETQYFGPGTRLLVL.

This clonotype was counted only a few times. The rearrangement joins TRBV6-5 to TRBJ2-3; D uncertain. The CDR3 is 14 amino acids. The germline gives CDR1 MNHEY, CDR2 SVGAGI. V lost 0 bases to trimming and J lost 2 bases, with 6 bases between them. The CDR3 DNA is TGTGCCAGCAGTTACTCGCAGTTCACAGATACGCAGTATTTT. It encodes CASSYSQFTDTQYF.

This clonotype was detected a few times. CDR3 in DNA: TGTGCCAGCTCACCACCTGCGTTAGAAGCTTTCTTT. Translating it yields CASSPPALEAFF. J is TRBJ1-1 and V is TRBV18; D uncertain. The CDR3 is made up of 12 amino acids. The germline V gene encodes CDR1 KGHSH and CDR2 LQKENI. With 0 bases removed from V and 8 bases from J, the gap between germline ends came to 7 bases.

Only a few counts were recorded for this clonotype. The genes are TRBV2 and TRBJ2-5, with 11 bases that match TRBD2. After removal of 7 bases from V and 3 bases from J, the junction contained 4 bases not matched to a gene. The length of the CDR3 is 14 residues. Germline assignment: CDR1 SNHLY and CDR2 FYNNEI. CDR3 sequence: CASNRLAGKETQYF. The CDR3 nucleotides read TGTGCCAGCAACCGACTAGCGGGGAAAGAGACCCAGTACTTC.

The chain uses TRBV6-5 and TRBJ2-1; TRBD2 aligns across 8 bases. Germline trimming cut 0 bases from V and 4 bases from J; bases unmatched to any gene: 5. CDR3 length: 16 residues. Germline assignment: CDR1 MNHEY and CDR2 SVGAGI. CDR3 protein: CASSYSIPGGYNEQFF. In DNA form, the CDR3 reads TGTGCCAGCAGTTACTCGATTCCGGGGGGGTACAATGAGCAGTTCTTC.

This clonotype has a handful of counts. The chain is built from TRBV5-1 and TRBJ2-2, with 10 positions matching TRBD2. CDR1 is SGHRS and CDR2 is YFSETQ in the germline V gene. Trimming took 1 base from V and 4 from J; bases not matched to a gene: 4. The CDR3 spans 16 residues. CDR3 DNA: TGCGCCAGCAGCTTGACTAGCGGGGCCGCCACCGGGGAGCTGTTTTTT. This encodes CASSLTSGAATGELFF.

The chain joins TRBV28 to TRBJ2-5; D might be TRBD1 (6 bases). Germline V lookup: CDR1 MDHEN, CDR2 SYDVKM. Trimming took 7 bases from V and 3 from J, leaving 9 bases between them. The CDR3 runs 12 residues. The DNA for the CDR3 is TGTGCCAGCAACTACAGGGAAGAGACCCAGTACTTC. Its translation: CASNYREETQYF.

This clonotype was counted between two and nine times. The genes are TRBV5-6 and TRBJ2-1; tentative D call: TRBD1 (6 bases). V lost 7 bases and J lost 5, with 22 bases in between. Germline values: CDR1 SGHDT, CDR2 YYEEEE. The length of the CDR3 is 16 residues. The CDR3 region is CASGPWGHYVHNEQFF. CDR3 sequence (DNA): TGTGCCAGCGGACCGTGGGGACACTATGTACACAATGAGCAGTTCTTC.

This clonotype was recorded a few times. V gene TRBV20-1 combines with J gene TRBJ2-7; D gene ambiguous. V was shortened by 0 bases and J by 6 bases, with 3 bases between the two germline ends. Germline V gene sequence: CDR1 DFQATT, CDR2 SNEGSKA (reference sequence). The CDR3 runs to 10 residues. The CDR3 reads CSAREGEQYF. The CDR3 DNA sequence: TGCAGTGCTAGAGAGGGCGAGCAGTACTTC.

V usage is TRBV4-3 and J usage is TRBJ1-1, with D unresolved. The length of the CDR3 is 13 residues. From germline, CDR1 is LGHNA and CDR2 YSLEER. V was pared by 1 base and J by 8 bases, with 11 bases between. The DNA of the CDR3 is TGCGCCAGCAGCCAAGCATCTGGGAGCGAAGCTTTCTTT. Translation gives CASSQASGSEAFF.

This clonotype appeared many times. The chain combines TRBV7-2 with TRBJ2-2, with a weak D call TRBD1 (5 bases). Germline values: CDR1 SGHTA, CDR2 FQGNSA. Deletions cut 5 bases from V and 2 bases from J, with 9 bases between. The CDR3 is made up of 14 amino acids. CDR3 residues: CASSPRGNTGELFF. CDR3 coding DNA: TGTGCCAGCAGCCCAAGGGGAAACACCGGGGAGCTGTTTTTT.

This clonotype occurred many times. This chain connects TRBV10-2 to TRBJ2-3; TRBD1 agrees at 10 bases. Germline V gene lookup returns CDR1 WSHSY and CDR2 SAAADI. The V gene end was trimmed by 9 bases and the J gene end by 0 bases; junction bases not matched to a gene: 6. The CDR3 length is 15 residues. CDR3 region: CASFDRGRSTDTQYF. The CDR3 nucleotides are TGCGCCAGTTTCGACAGGGGGCGAAGCACAGATACGCAGTATTTT.

V gene TRBV7-2 combines with J gene TRBJ1-1; D unclear. V dropped 2 bases and J dropped 1 base, with 8 bases sitting between them. The CDR3 extends over 14 amino acids. Germline V gene lookup returns CDR1 SGHTA and CDR2 FQGNSA. CDR3 amino acids: CASSLSLGNTEAFF. The CDR3, as DNA: TGTGCCAGCAGCTTAAGTCTCGGGAACACTGAAGCTTTCTTT.

This clonotype was observed a few times. The rearrangement joins TRBV29-1 to TRBJ2-7, with 11 positions matching TRBD2. J lost 7 bases, V lost 3 bases, and 8 bases had no gene match. The CDR3 sequence is 14 residues long. CDR1 SQVTM and CDR2 ANQGSEA come from the germline V gene. As DNA, the CDR3 is TGCAGCGTTGAGTATAGCGGGAGGGGAAGAGAGCAGTACTTC. Translation gives CSVEYSGRGREQYF.

This clonotype was seen only a few times. The rearrangement links TRBV20-1 to TRBJ1-5; D remains ambiguous. CDR3 size: 14 residues. The germline gives CDR1 DFQATT, CDR2 SNEGSKA (reference sequence). Trimming stripped 4 bases from V and 3 bases from J, with 13 bases between. The CDR3 here is CSATPGLYNQPQHF. CDR3 DNA sequence: TGCAGTGCTACCCCAGGACTATACAATCAGCCCCAGCATTTT.

The chain uses TRBV2 and TRBJ1-6; 9 nucleotides line up with TRBD1. This CDR3 has 14 amino acids. Germline loops: CDR1 SNHLY, CDR2 FYNNEI. Trimming at V came to 1 base and at J to 13 bases, leaving 5 bases not matched to a gene. The CDR3 loop is CASSEEDRGSPLHF. CDR3 coding DNA: TGTGCCAGCAGTGAAGAAGACAGGGGGTCCCCCCTCCACTTT.

V gene TRBV4-2 combines with J gene TRBJ2-6, with 10 bases lining up with TRBD2. CDR3 length equals 17 residues. V lost 8 bases and J lost 2; bases outside the gene matches: 9. Germline CDR1 LGHNA, CDR2 YNFKEQ. The CDR3 bases are TGTGCCAGCTCCCCCGGGACTAGCGACGCTGGGGCCAACGTCCTGACTTTC. Encoded protein: CASSPGTSDAGANVLTF.

In this sample, this clonotype turned up many times. The rearrangement links TRBV9 to TRBJ2-1; D is perhaps TRBD1 (6 bases). Germline V CDR1 and CDR2: SGDLS, YYNGEE. The V end lost 3 bases, the J end lost 5 bases, and 15 bases lay between the germline ends. The CDR3 totals 15 residues. The CDR3 region is CASSAQITGNNEQFF. For the CDR3, the DNA is TGTGCCAGCAGCGCACAAATAACAGGGAACAATGAGCAGTTCTTC.

This clonotype was counted many times. V is TRBV29-1 and J is TRBJ2-2; D remains ambiguous. The CDR3 is 14 amino acids. CDR1 and CDR2 (germline): SQVTM, ANQGSEA. V was pared by 7 bases and J by 5 bases, with 17 bases between. The CDR3 reads CSADPFPGTGELFF. The CDR3 DNA is TGCAGCGCGGATCCGTTTCCCGGGACCGGGGAGCTGTTTTTT.

This chain connects TRBV4-2 to TRBJ2-3, with 8 bases lining up with TRBD2. CDR3 length: 17 amino acids. Germline V gene data show CDR1 as LGHNA and CDR2 as YNFKEQ. V dropped 1 base and J dropped 1; count of bases not matched to a gene: 7. CDR3 nucleotides: TGTGCCAGCAGCCAAGTCGGGACTAGAGACCGCACAGATACGCAGTATTTT. As protein: CASSQVGTRDRTDTQYF.

This clonotype was picked up many times. J is TRBJ1-4 and V is TRBV5-1; unclear D gene. CDR3 length: 16 amino acids. The germline V and J ends were trimmed by 4 bases and 0 bases, with 13 bases remaining between them. Germline CDR1 SGHRS, CDR2 YFSETQ. The CDR3 region is CASSPRTGATNEKLFF. The CDR3 nucleotides are TGCGCCAGCAGCCCGAGAACCGGGGCAACTAATGAAAAACTGTTTTTT.

This clonotype was counted ten times or more. The rearrangement joins TRBV29-1 to TRBJ2-7; D possibly corresponds to TRBD1 (5 bases). The CDR3 is 11 amino acids. Germline V gene sequence: CDR1 SQVTM, CDR2 ANQGSEA. V shed 4 bases and J shed 7 bases, with 11 bases lying between them. The CDR3 spells CSVVRGSEQYF. CDR3 nucleotide sequence: TGCAGCGTTGTTAGGGGCAGTGAGCAGTACTTC.

The gene calls are TRBV7-2 and TRBJ2-7; D uncertain. The germline CDR1 and CDR2 sequences are SGHTA and FQGNSA. The V end lost 6 bases, the J end lost 2 bases, and 17 bases lay between the germline ends. The CDR3 is made up of 15 amino acids. CDR3 residues: CASSQGFGEAYEQYF. For the CDR3, the DNA is TGTGCCAGCAGTCAAGGTTTTGGCGAGGCCTACGAGCAGTACTTC.

This clonotype occurred many times. The chain recombines TRBV25-1 with TRBJ2-7; D gene ambiguous. Germline V gene lookup returns CDR1 MGHDK and CDR2 SYGVNS. The CDR3 runs 14 residues. Trimming removed 8 bases at V and 0 bases at J, with 14 bases between. CDR3 coding DNA: TGTGCCAGCTCAACTCCCGGAAGCTCCTACGAGCAGTACTTC. This encodes CASSTPGSSYEQYF.

This clonotype occurred many times. The chain is built from TRBV7-9 and TRBJ2-5; 7 bases align to TRBD1. The V gene end was trimmed by 5 bases and the J gene end by 7 bases; junction bases not matched to a gene: 10. Germline assignment: CDR1 SEHNR and CDR2 FQNEAQ (reference sequence). The CDR3 contains 14 residues. This CDR3 is CASSEDWTGATQYF. The CDR3 coding sequence is TGTGCCAGCAGCGAAGATTGGACAGGAGCGACCCAGTACTTC.

The J gene is TRBJ1-1, the V gene TRBV5-1; D gene ambiguous. CDR1 and CDR2 from the germline V gene are SGHRS and YFSETQ. With 4 bases removed from V and 7 bases from J, the gap between germline ends came to 8 bases. The CDR3 has 11 residues. Written as DNA, the CDR3 is TGCGCCAGCAGCCGGGGTTTTGAAGCTTTCTTT. Translation gives CASSRGFEAFF. Filled out from reference TRBV5-1 and TRBJ1-1, the complete variable domain reads KAGVTQTPRYLIKTRGQQVTLSCSPISGHRSVSWYQQTPGQGLQFLFEYFSETQRNKGNFPGRFSGRQFSNSRSEMNVSTLELGDSALYLCASSRGFEAFFGQGTRLTVV.